The 18 T cell receptor beta chains given below trace back to one sample, sequenced in a study of blood T cell repertoires in COVID-19. The data were produced by immunoSEQ multiplex PCR, yet TCRdb's version contains in-frame clones alone and is incomplete. Of approximately 260,000 clones in the sample, just under 90% are singletons; the top ten hold over 3.5%. Specimen: peripheral blood. The receptors were gathered from a woman aged 40 to 49 with acute or convalescent COVID-19.

This chain connects TRBV5-6 to TRBJ2-7, with D uncertain. Germline CDR1 SGHDT, CDR2 YYEEEE. V lost 1 base, J lost 3 bases, and 14 bases lay in between. This CDR3 has 15 amino acids. This CDR3 is CASSLSRLRSYEQYV. CDR3 nucleotides: TGTGCCAGCAGCTTGTCACGACTCCGAAGCTACGAGCAGTACGTC.

As DNA, the CDR3 is TGTGCCAGCAGCGTATCCAGCAGGATCACAGATACGCAGTATTTT. This encodes CASSVSSRITDTQYF. This rearrangement joins TRBV9 to TRBJ2-3; no clear D. Trimming pared 1 base from V and 2 bases from J, leaving 11 bases between. This CDR3 region has 15 residues. The germline V gene has CDR1 SGDLS and CDR2 YYNGEE.

As DNA, the CDR3 is TGTGCCAGCAAAAAGGGGACTAGCGTCAATGAGCAGTTCTTC. Translating it yields CASKKGTSVNEQFF. The chain employs TRBV2 and TRBJ2-1; TRBD2 matches 10 bases. J lost 6 bases, V lost 7 bases, and 6 bases had no gene match. This CDR3 is built from 14 residues. Per germline, CDR1 SNHLY and CDR2 FYNNEI.

J is TRBJ2-5 and V is TRBV3-1 (or the pseudogene TRBV3-2); the match to TRBD1 covers 8 bases. The V segment lost 7 bases and the J segment 1 base; nucleotides outside the gene matches: 8. CDR1 is LGHDT, CDR2 YNNKEL, per germline (reference sequence). CDR3 length: 15 amino acids. The CDR3 DNA reads TGTGCCAGCACCTATAATACAGGGGGCCAAGAGACCCAGTACTTC. Its protein is CASTYNTGGQETQYF.

This clone turned up a few times. The chain uses TRBV10-1 and TRBJ1-1; 8 bases agree with TRBD1. V dropped 5 bases and J dropped 2; count of bases not matched to a gene: 4. The CDR3 is 14 residues long. Looked up from germline, CDR1 is WNHNN and CDR2 is SYGVQD (reference sequence). CDR3 in DNA: TGCGCCAGCAGTTTCGGACAGGGAAACACTGAAGCTTTCTTT. Protein sequence: CASSFGQGNTEAFF.

V gene TRBV19 combines with J gene TRBJ2-5; 14 bases align to TRBD2. CDR3 length: 17 amino acids. After removal of 0 bases from V and 3 bases from J, the junction contained 3 bases not matched to a gene. Germline V gene lookup returns CDR1 LNHDA and CDR2 SQIVND (reference sequence). The CDR3 coding sequence is TGTGCCAGTAGTATAGATTCGACTAGCGGGGGGGAAGAGACCCAGTACTTC. This codes for CASSIDSTSGGEETQYF.

The J gene is TRBJ2-1, the V gene TRBV2; 10 nucleotides match TRBD1. The germline V gene encodes CDR1 SNHLY and CDR2 FYNNEI. The CDR3 sequence is 16 residues long. The ends lost 5 bases at V and 9 bases at J; junction bases unmatched: 13. CDR3 nucleotides: TGTGCCAGCAGTCTAAAAGGACAGGGGGTTGGGGCTGAGCAGTTCTTC. It encodes CASSLKGQGVGAEQFF.

V usage is TRBV28 and J usage is TRBJ1-2; the match to TRBD1 covers 7 bases. V lost 7 bases to trimming and J lost 8 bases; unmatched junction nucleotides: 10. Per germline, CDR1 MDHEN and CDR2 SYDVKM. The CDR3 extends over 13 amino acids. CDR3 DNA sequence: TGTGCCAGCACCGAGAGAGGGGGCGCGGGCTACACCTTC. This encodes CASTERGGAGYTF.

V usage is TRBV11-2 and J usage is TRBJ2-4; 9 positions match TRBD1. Germline lookup yields CDR1 SGHAT and CDR2 FQNNGV. Trimming cost V 4 bases and J 6 bases; bases outside gene matches: 7. The CDR3 extends over 15 amino acids. This CDR3 is CASSSRTGEGNIQYF. CDR3 nucleotide sequence: TGTGCCAGCAGCTCCAGGACAGGGGAGGGAAACATTCAGTACTTC.

CDR3 residues: CASVPGQGSSGYTF. CDR3 in DNA: TGTGCCAGTGTTCCGGGACAGGGGTCGTCTGGCTACACCTTC. This chain connects TRBV19 to TRBJ1-2; 10 nucleotides line up with TRBD1. This CDR3 comprises 14 residues. Germline CDR1 is LNHDA and CDR2 is SQIVND (reference sequence). The trim removed 8 bases at V and 7 bases at J, leaving 10 bases unmatched.

This clone was picked up one time. The CDR3 spells CATSGGRGETQYF. CDR3 in DNA: TGTGCCACCAGTGGTGGCAGGGGGGAGACCCAGTACTTC. V is TRBV24-1 and J is TRBJ2-5; 7 nucleotides agree with TRBD1. The germline V gene has CDR1 KGHDR and CDR2 SFDVKD. With 5 bases clipped from V and 5 bases from J, the junction kept 4 bases outside the gene matches. The length of the CDR3 is 13 residues.

J is TRBJ2-7 and V is TRBV5-4, with a tentative D call TRBD2 (6 bases). Germline V gene sequence: CDR1 SGHNT, CDR2 YYREEE (reference sequence). CDR3 length equals 15 residues. V was shortened by 2 bases and J by 7 bases, with 19 bases between the two germline ends. The DNA of the CDR3 is TGTGCCAGCAGCTTTGGGGGGAAAGCGGTCGGAGAGCAGTACGTC. This translates into CASSFGGKAVGEQYV.

This clone was counted once. The CDR3 region is CASSVGQDNSPLHF. The CDR3 nucleotides are TGTGCCAGTAGTGTTGGACAGGACAATTCACCCCTCCACTTT. V and J are TRBV19 and TRBJ1-6; 7 bases agree with TRBD1. The CDR3 spans 14 residues. Trimming at V came to 5 bases and at J to 7 bases, leaving 5 bases not matched to a gene. The V gene's germline CDR1 is LNHDA and CDR2 SQIVND (reference sequence). Based on the CDR3 plus reference TRBV19 and TRBJ1-6, the full variable domain is DGGITQSPKYLFRKEGQNVTLSCEQNLNHDAMYWYRQDPGQGLRLIYYSQIVNDFQKGDIAEGYSVSREKKESFPLTVTSAQKNPTAFYLCASSVGQDNSPLHFGNGTRLTVT.

The V and J genes are TRBV6-1 and TRBJ1-5, with 7 bases matching TRBD1. The V segment lost 0 bases and the J segment 0 bases; nucleotides outside the gene matches: 5. The CDR3 contains 17 residues. The germline V gene encodes CDR1 MNHNS and CDR2 SASEGT. The CDR3 DNA is TGTGCCAGCAGTGAAGCGCCCGGACAGGATAGCAATCAGCCCCAGCATTTT. It is translated as CASSEAPGQDSNQPQHF.

The J gene is TRBJ2-1, the V gene TRBV6-4; the match to TRBD2 covers 8 bases. V shed 2 bases, J shed 4 bases, and the junction held 4 bases outside the gene matches. CDR1 is MRHNA, CDR2 SNTAGT, per germline. This CDR3 has 15 amino acids. Here the CDR3 reads CASSDVGGGYNEQFF. In DNA form, the CDR3 reads TGTGCCAGCAGTGACGTCGGGGGGGGATACAATGAGCAGTTCTTC.

The rearrangement joins TRBV4-1 to TRBJ2-2; the D gene is possibly TRBD1 (5 bases). Germline CDR1 reads MGHRA; CDR2 reads YSYEKL. V was cut by 2 bases and J by 5 bases, with 15 bases left in between. There are 16 residues in the CDR3. CDR3 sequence: CASSQSVRVVTGELFF. DNA of the CDR3: TGCGCCAGCAGCCAATCTGTCAGGGTCGTTACCGGGGAGCTGTTTTTT.

J is TRBJ2-5 and V is TRBV12-3 or TRBV12-4; D might be TRBD2 (5 bases). Trimming cost V 3 bases and J 5 bases, with 10 bases left between them. This CDR3 region has 13 residues. The CDR3 coding sequence is TGTGCCAGCAGTTTCAGCTCGGGGGAGACCCAGTACTTC. Translation gives CASSFSSGETQYF.

The rearrangement joins TRBV5-6 to TRBJ2-1; TRBD2 agrees at 9 bases. Per germline, CDR1 SGHDT and CDR2 YYEEEE. Trimming took 2 bases from V and 0 from J; bases not matched to a gene: 9. The CDR3 is 18 residues long. The CDR3 DNA sequence: TGTGCCAGCAGCTTTGGGTCTAGCGGGGCCATCTCCTACAATGAGCAGTTCTTC. Amino acid sequence: CASSFGSSGAISYNEQFF. The full variable domain, in which reference TRBV5-6 and TRBJ2-1 provide the parts outside the CDR3, is DAGVTQSPTHLIKTRGQQVTLRCSPKSGHDTVSWYQQALGQGPQFIFQYYEEEERQRGNFPDRFSGHQFPNYSSELNVNALLLGDSALYLCASSFGSSGAISYNEQFFGPGTRLTVL.